The 26 T cell receptor beta chains presented below share a single source sample, sequenced in a study of cytomegalovirus exposure and HLA in healthy donors. It was with 60 Vbeta and 13 Jbeta primers that the PCR ran. Method: immunoSEQ multiplex PCR; TCRdb's copy keeps in-frame clones and lacks some. Here the sample spans fewer than 120,000 clones, around three quarters being singletons. The source material was PBMCs. These receptors were obtained from a woman aged 25 to 39 in good health and CMV-seronegative.

This clone was found once. The chain employs TRBV5-1 and TRBJ2-7, with a weak D call TRBD1 (5 bases). Germline values: CDR1 SGHRS, CDR2 YFSETQ. This CDR3 has 13 amino acids. V was trimmed by 1 base and J by 1 base, leaving 6 bases between them. The CDR3 spells CASSLRQSYEQYF. For the CDR3, the DNA is TGCGCCAGCAGCTTGAGACAGTCCTACGAGCAGTACTTC.

V and J are TRBV4-2 and TRBJ2-2; possibly TRBD1 for D (5 bases). The V end lost 3 bases, the J end lost 4 bases, and 6 bases lay between the germline ends. The germline V gene has CDR1 LGHNA and CDR2 YNFKEQ. CDR3 size: 13 residues. CDR3 sequence reads: CASSHDSTGELFF. The CDR3 DNA follows: TGTGCCAGCAGCCATGACAGCACCGGGGAGCTGTTTTTT.

The chain recombines TRBV14 with TRBJ2-2; no clear D gene. The CDR3 spans 14 residues. CDR1 SGHDN and CDR2 FVKESK come from the germline V gene. The V end lost 3 bases, the J end lost 2 bases, and 7 bases lay between the germline ends. The CDR3 spells CASSQYSNTGELFF. Written as DNA, the CDR3 is TGTGCCAGCAGCCAGTACAGTAACACCGGGGAGCTGTTTTTT. The whole variable domain, filled in from reference TRBV14 and TRBJ2-2, reads EAGVTQFPSHSVIEKGQTVTLRCDPISGHDNLYWYRRVMGKEIKFLLHFVKESKQDESGMPNNRFLAERTGGTYSTLKVQPAELEDSGVYFCASSQYSNTGELFFGEGSRLTVL.

V is TRBV5-1 and J is TRBJ2-2; D ambiguous. V shed 0 bases and J shed 7 bases, with 7 bases lying between them. This CDR3 has 13 amino acids. Germline lookup yields CDR1 SGHRS and CDR2 YFSETQ. The CDR3 spells CASSLAGRGELFF. Written as DNA, the CDR3 is TGCGCCAGCAGCTTGGCCGGTCGCGGGGAGCTGTTTTTT.

The chain joins TRBV6-1 to TRBJ1-1, with TRBD1 matching 8 bases. After removal of 6 bases from V and 1 base from J, the junction contained 4 bases not matched to a gene. The CDR3 extends over 14 amino acids. In germline, CDR1 is MNHNS, CDR2 SASEGT. CDR3 in amino acids: CASSDGQGNTEAFF. The CDR3 coding sequence is TGTGCCAGCAGCGACGGACAGGGGAACACTGAAGCTTTCTTT.

This chain links TRBV28 with TRBJ2-1; 7 nucleotides match TRBD2. The J segment lost 3 bases and the V segment lost 7 bases, leaving 6 bases of the junction unmatched. Germline V gene sequence: CDR1 MDHEN, CDR2 SYDVKM. CDR3 length: 14 residues. The CDR3 is CASTRGSLYNEQFF. In nucleotides, the CDR3 is TGTGCCAGCACTCGCGGGAGTCTCTACAATGAGCAGTTCTTC. Drawing the rest from reference TRBV28 and TRBJ2-1, the complete variable domain is DVKVTQSSRYLVKRTGEKVFLECVQDMDHENMFWYRQDPGLGLRLIYFSYDVKMKEKGDIPEGYSVSREKKERFSLILESASTNQTSMYLCASTRGSLYNEQFFGPGTRLTVL.

The CDR3: CASSEARGRNEKLFF. The CDR3 DNA is TGTGCCAGCAGTGAAGCCAGGGGCAGAAATGAAAAACTGTTTTTT. The rearrangement joins TRBV2 to TRBJ1-4, with a weak D call TRBD1 (6 bases). The CDR3 has 15 residues. Per the germline V gene, CDR1 is SNHLY and CDR2 is FYNNEI. The V end was cut by 0 bases, the J end by 5 bases, with 10 bases between.

This sequence joins TRBV7-2 and TRBJ1-6, with 8 bases identical to TRBD1. The CDR3 is 13 residues long. From germline, CDR1 is SGHTA and CDR2 FQGNSA. With 5 bases clipped from V and 6 bases from J, the junction kept 0 bases outside the gene matches. The CDR3 sequence: CASSGQGNSPLHF. CDR3 in DNA: TGTGCCAGCAGCGGACAGGGTAATTCACCCCTCCACTTT.

DNA for the CDR3: TGTGCCAGCAGCTTAGAAGGGGGCACAGATACGCAGTATTTT. It specifies CASSLEGGTDTQYF. This chain connects TRBV7-8 to TRBJ2-3; maybe TRBD1 (5 bases). V was trimmed by 1 base and J by 1 base, leaving 6 bases between them. Per the germline V gene, CDR1 is SGHVS and CDR2 is FQNEAQ. The CDR3 is made up of 14 amino acids.

This chain uses TRBV29-1 with TRBJ2-7, with TRBD1 matching 9 bases. Germline assignment: CDR1 SQVTM and CDR2 ANQGSEA. V lost 6 bases and J lost 6; bases outside the gene matches: 18. This CDR3 spans 16 amino acids. CDR3 sequence: CSVRDGTGGAMVEQYF. In nucleotides, the CDR3 is TGCAGCGTCCGTGATGGAACAGGGGGCGCGATGGTCGAGCAGTACTTC.

The rearrangement joins TRBV28 to TRBJ1-2; D call uncertain. This CDR3 is 13 amino acids long. Germline CDR1 MDHEN, CDR2 SYDVKM. V lost 8 bases and J 6 bases, leaving 16 bases between the germline ends. The CDR3 DNA sequence: TGTGCCAGCGTGTCCGACGTGGAGGATGGCTACACCTTC. Translation gives CASVSDVEDGYTF.

The chain employs TRBV10-2 and TRBJ1-1; TRBD1 matches 10 bases. Germline V gene data show CDR1 as WSHSY and CDR2 as SAAADI. V gave up 3 bases and J gave up 4 bases; unmatched junction bases: 2. This CDR3 region has 14 residues. Here the CDR3 reads CASSEGTGVTEAFF. CDR3 DNA: TGCGCCAGCAGTGAAGGGACAGGGGTCACTGAAGCTTTCTTT.

This clone was observed a handful of times. The V and J genes are TRBV10-2 and TRBJ1-1; D gene unclear. Trimming pared 7 bases from V and 1 base from J, leaving 16 bases between. The germline gives CDR1 WSHSY, CDR2 SAAADI. The CDR3 runs to 15 residues. CDR3 in DNA: TGCGCCAGCAAATCGGGGTTTGCAGGGAACACTGAAGCTTTCTTT. Its protein product is CASKSGFAGNTEAFF.

This clone was detected only a few times. The V gene is TRBV4-3, the J gene TRBJ1-1, with a weak D call TRBD1 (6 bases). Germline-derived CDR1 and CDR2 are LGHNA and YSLEER. V was cut by 1 base and J by 2 bases, with 11 bases left in between. The CDR3 is made up of 15 amino acids. CDR3 residues: CASSQVPGANTEAFF. The CDR3 nucleotides read TGCGCCAGCAGCCAAGTCCCAGGGGCAAACACTGAAGCTTTCTTT.

This chain connects TRBV6-6 to TRBJ2-7; 9 bases are a match to TRBD1. CDR3 size: 14 residues. V shed 5 bases and J 3 bases; nucleotides not matched to a gene: 5. CDR1 is MNHNY and CDR2 is SVGAGI in the germline V gene (reference sequence). CDR3 nucleotide sequence: TGTGCCAGCAGTCACAGGGGGCCAGACTACGAGCAGTACTTC. This translates into CASSHRGPDYEQYF.

The rearrangement links TRBV6-5 to TRBJ1-2; TRBD1 matches 9 bases. Per the germline V gene, CDR1 is MNHEY and CDR2 is SVGAGI. The CDR3 totals 14 residues. The V gene end was trimmed by 5 bases and the J gene end by 3 bases; junction bases not matched to a gene: 4. CDR3 in amino acids: CASSRTGEYYGYTF. The DNA of the CDR3 is TGTGCCAGCAGTCGGACAGGGGAGTACTATGGCTACACCTTC.

This chain connects TRBV7-9 to TRBJ2-2; maybe TRBD1 (5 bases). The CDR3 is 18 residues long. Germline CDR1 is SEHNR and CDR2 is FQNEAQ (reference sequence). Trimming left V 1 base short and J 0 bases short, with 15 bases between. CDR3 nucleotides: TGTGCCAGCAGCTTAGTTCCAGGGCCCGAACCGAACACCGGGGAGCTGTTTTTT. It is translated as CASSLVPGPEPNTGELFF.

The J gene is TRBJ2-1, the V gene TRBV4-3; unclear D gene. Germline V CDR1 and CDR2: LGHNA, YSLEER. The CDR3 is 15 amino acids. Trimming shortened V by 4 bases and J by 0 bases, and 10 bases separated the two germline ends. CDR3 sequence: CASSLQRSSYNEQFF. The CDR3 nucleotides are TGCGCCAGCAGCCTCCAAAGGAGCTCCTACAATGAGCAGTTCTTC.

CDR3 DNA sequence: TGTGCCAGCACGGCGGGACCCTACGAGCAGTACTTC. Encoded protein: CASTAGPYEQYF. The J gene is TRBJ2-7, the V gene TRBV28, with D possibly being TRBD2 (6 bases). Germline V gene data show CDR1 as MDHEN and CDR2 as SYDVKM. The CDR3 spans 12 residues. V was trimmed by 7 bases and J by 2 bases, leaving 9 bases between them.

The chain combines TRBV6-5 with TRBJ1-2; the D is unclear. Germline V gene lookup returns CDR1 MNHEY and CDR2 SVGAGI. Deletions cut 6 bases from V and 4 bases from J, with 18 bases between. The CDR3 extends over 15 amino acids. The CDR3 reads CASSLQPSGSYGYTF. CDR3 DNA: TGTGCCAGCAGCCTCCAACCCTCGGGAAGCTATGGCTACACCTTC.

The chain joins TRBV18 to TRBJ2-2; possibly TRBD2 for D (6 bases). From germline, CDR1 is KGHSH and CDR2 LQKENI. The CDR3 runs to 15 residues. The V end lost 1 base, the J end lost 0 bases, and 6 bases lay between the germline ends. In DNA, the CDR3 is TGTGCCAGCTCACCACTAGCGGCGAACACCGGGGAGCTGTTTTTT. It encodes CASSPLAANTGELFF.

V usage is TRBV18 and J usage is TRBJ2-7; D remains ambiguous. CDR1 and CDR2 (germline): KGHSH, LQKENI. CDR3 size: 14 residues. V gave up 1 base and J gave up 3 bases, with 10 bases separating them. The CDR3 DNA sequence: TGTGCCAGCTCACCACTCCCCCAGGTCTACGAGCAGTACTTC. The encoded protein is CASSPLPQVYEQYF. The whole variable domain, remainder taken from reference TRBV18 and TRBJ2-7, is NAGVMQNPRHLVRRRGQEARLRCSPMKGHSHVYWYRQLPEEGLKFMVYLQKENIIDESGMPKERFSAEFPKEGPSILRIQQVVRGDSAAYFCASSPLPQVYEQYFGPGTRLTVT.

J is TRBJ1-3 and V is TRBV7-9, with TRBD1 matching 8 bases. The V gene's germline CDR1 is SEHNR and CDR2 FQNEAQ (reference sequence). The ends lost 3 bases at V and 0 bases at J; junction bases unmatched: 1. The CDR3 consists of 15 residues. CDR3 DNA: TGTGCCAGCAGCTTGGACAGGGCCTCTGGAAACACCATATATTTT. This translates into CASSLDRASGNTIYF.

V is TRBV30 and J is TRBJ2-1; TRBD2 matches at 9 bases. Germline loops: CDR1 GTSNPN, CDR2 SVGIG (reference sequence). CDR3 length: 15 residues. The junction had 6 bases not matched to a gene; V was cut back by 2 bases and J by 4 bases. CDR3 in DNA: TGTGCCTGGAGTACCGGGACTAGCACGTACAATGAGCAGTTCTTC. It translates to CAWSTGTSTYNEQFF.

This clone showed up just a few times. The chain links TRBV7-9 to TRBJ1-1; D is possibly TRBD1 (5 bases). The germline gives CDR1 SEHNR, CDR2 FQNEAQ (reference sequence). The CDR3 extends over 16 amino acids. Trimming pared 5 bases from V and 2 bases from J, leaving 18 bases between. CDR3 region: CASSNPRRTPNTEAFF. Written as DNA, the CDR3 is TGTGCCAGCAGCAACCCACGACGGACACCCAACACTGAAGCTTTCTTT.

This clone was observed a few times. The chain links TRBV4-1 to TRBJ2-2, with TRBD1 as a possible D gene (6 bases). Germline V lookup: CDR1 MGHRA, CDR2 YSYEKL. V was shortened by 3 bases and J by 6 bases, with 11 bases between the two germline ends. This CDR3 region has 14 residues. The CDR3 region has the DNA TGCGCCAGCAGCCAGGACAGATTACCCGGGGAGCTGTTTTTT. Its protein product is CASSQDRLPGELFF.